Listed below are T cell receptor beta chains from one sample, sequenced in a study of a mutant IDH1 vaccine in newly diagnosed glioma. Method: immunoSEQ multiplex PCR; TCRdb's copy keeps in-frame clones and lacks some. Of roughly 40,000 clones in the sample, 83% were seen once. Antigen specificity for these receptors is unknown. The sample consisted of PBMCs, taken from a glioma patient whose treatment included an IDH1 peptide vaccine. The receptor set was obtained from a woman aged 50 to 60 with glioma. The CDR3 runs from the conserved cysteine through the conserved F or W. D genes are given only for firm matches. Clone sizes are given selectively: once, few, many, or a class where the clone is expanded.

j_call: TRBJ2-7; v_call: TRBV7-6; d_call: NA; clone_size: NA; cdr3_nt: TGTGCCAGCAGCTTAGCGCTCGGTTCCGAGCAGTACTTC; cdr3_aa: CASSLALGSEQYF
j_call: TRBJ1-1; v_call: TRBV5-6; d_call: TRBD1; clone_size: NA; cdr3_nt: TGTGCCAGCAGCCAGGACAGGGATCGGACTGAAGCTTTCTTT; cdr3_aa: CASSQDRDRTEAFF
j_call: TRBJ2-2; v_call: TRBV2; d_call: TRBD1; clone_size: NA; cdr3_nt: TGTGCCAGCAGTGGGGACAGGGGCACCGGGGAGCTGTTTTTT; cdr3_aa: CASSGDRGTGELFF
j_call: TRBJ2-4; v_call: TRBV10-3; d_call: NA; clone_size: NA; cdr3_nt: TGTGCCATCGGGGCGGGGGCCAAAAACATTCAGTACTTC; cdr3_aa: CAIGAGAKNIQYF
j_call: TRBJ1-2; v_call: TRBV30; d_call: TRBD1; clone_size: NA; cdr3_nt: TGTGCCTGGACACGACAGGGGAACTATGGCTACACCTTC; cdr3_aa: CAWTRQGNYGYTF
j_call: TRBJ1-4; v_call: TRBV11-2; d_call: NA; clone_size: NA; cdr3_nt: TGTGCCAGCGGAAAGGTTACAGGGATAGGAGAAAAACTGTTTTTT; cdr3_aa: CASGKVTGIGEKLFF
j_call: TRBJ2-7; v_call: TRBV27; d_call: NA; clone_size: NA; cdr3_nt: TGTGCCAGCAGTTTATCGGCGGGTCCTACTTCCTCCTACGAGCAGTACTTC; cdr3_aa: CASSLSAGPTSSYEQYF
j_call: TRBJ1-4; v_call: TRBV28; d_call: NA; clone_size: once; cdr3_nt: TGTGCCAGCGGCCCTCCAACTAATGAAAAACTGTTTTTT; cdr3_aa: CASGPPTNEKLFF
j_call: TRBJ2-2; v_call: TRBV5-6; d_call: TRBD1; clone_size: NA; cdr3_nt: TGTGCCAGCAGGAGAACAGGGGGCGCCCTAACCGGGGAGCTGTTTTTT; cdr3_aa: CASRRTGGALTGELFF
j_call: TRBJ1-1; v_call: TRBV4-3; d_call: NA; clone_size: NA; cdr3_nt: TGCGCCAGCAGCCAAGAGGAGGAGGGCACTGAAGCTTTCTTT; cdr3_aa: CASSQEEEGTEAFF
j_call: TRBJ2-1; v_call: TRBV5-1; d_call: NA; clone_size: NA; cdr3_nt: TGCGCCAGCAGCCCCAGTGGGGGGAATTACAATGAGCAGTTCTTC; cdr3_aa: CASSPSGGNYNEQFF
j_call: TRBJ2-7; v_call: TRBV7-2; d_call: NA; clone_size: once; cdr3_nt: TGTGCCAGCAGCTTAGCAATAGGGACGGGCTACGAGCAGTACTTC; cdr3_aa: CASSLAIGTGYEQYF
j_call: TRBJ2-6; v_call: TRBV19; d_call: TRBD1; clone_size: NA; cdr3_nt: TGTGCCAGTAGTGACAGGGGCTTTACTGGGGCCAACGTCCTGACTTTC; cdr3_aa: CASSDRGFTGANVLTF
j_call: TRBJ1-1; v_call: TRBV5-6; d_call: NA; clone_size: NA; cdr3_nt: TGTGCCAGCAGCCCTCCTGGGCTGAACACTGAAGCTTTCTTT; cdr3_aa: CASSPPGLNTEAFF
j_call: TRBJ2-7; v_call: TRBV28; d_call: NA; clone_size: NA; cdr3_nt: TGTGCCAGCAGTGGATACATGGGCGAGCAGTACTTC; cdr3_aa: CASSGYMGEQYF
j_call: TRBJ2-7; v_call: TRBV5-4; d_call: NA; clone_size: NA; cdr3_nt: TGTGCCAGCAGCTTTTCACGGGCCTACGAGCAGTACTTC; cdr3_aa: CASSFSRAYEQYF
j_call: TRBJ2-6; v_call: TRBV7-2; d_call: NA; clone_size: once; cdr3_nt: TGTGCCAGCAGCTTAGCAGGGGCTGGGGCCAACGTCCTGACTTTC; cdr3_aa: CASSLAGAGANVLTF
j_call: TRBJ2-3; v_call: TRBV6-1; d_call: TRBD2; clone_size: NA; cdr3_nt: TGTGCCAGCAGTGAAGGGGTAGGAGCGGGGGTAGGTGATACGCAGTATTTT; cdr3_aa: CASSEGVGAGVGDTQYF
j_call: TRBJ1-1; v_call: TRBV29-1; d_call: NA; clone_size: NA; cdr3_nt: TGCAGCGTTGACGAGGGGCGGGCCACTGAAGCTTTCTTT; cdr3_aa: CSVDEGRATEAFF
j_call: TRBJ1-4; v_call: TRBV25-1; d_call: NA; clone_size: once; cdr3_nt: TGTGCCAGCAGTGATTCCCGGGAGATAAGTGAAAAACTGTTTTTT; cdr3_aa: CASSDSREISEKLFF
j_call: TRBJ2-3; v_call: TRBV5-4; d_call: TRBD2; clone_size: NA; cdr3_nt: TGTGCCAGCAGCCGGACTAGCGAGAGCACAGATACGCAGTATTTT; cdr3_aa: CASSRTSESTDTQYF
j_call: TRBJ2-1; v_call: TRBV29-1; d_call: NA; clone_size: NA; cdr3_nt: TGCAGCGTTGGAAGCGGGCCCAATGAGCAGTTCTTC; cdr3_aa: CSVGSGPNEQFF
j_call: TRBJ2-7; v_call: TRBV27; d_call: NA; clone_size: NA; cdr3_nt: TGTGCCAGCAGTTTACGGGGGCAGGGGAACGAGCAGTACTTC; cdr3_aa: CASSLRGQGNEQYF
j_call: TRBJ2-5; v_call: TRBV29-1; d_call: TRBD1; clone_size: NA; cdr3_nt: TGCAGCGTTACACAGGGGGAGACCCAGTACTTC; cdr3_aa: CSVTQGETQYF
j_call: TRBJ1-1; v_call: TRBV7-8; d_call: NA; clone_size: once; cdr3_nt: TGTGCCAGCAGCTTCACCGAAGCTTTCTTT; cdr3_aa: CASSFTEAFF
j_call: TRBJ2-1; v_call: TRBV5-5; d_call: TRBD1; clone_size: NA; cdr3_nt: TGTGCCAGCAGCTGGGGGACAGACGAGCAGTTCTTC; cdr3_aa: CASSWGTDEQFF
j_call: TRBJ1-2; v_call: TRBV6-5; d_call: TRBD1; clone_size: NA; cdr3_nt: TGTGCCAGCAGTCAACAGGGGTCCTATGGCTACACCTTC; cdr3_aa: CASSQQGSYGYTF
j_call: TRBJ1-2; v_call: TRBV7-2; d_call: NA; clone_size: NA; cdr3_nt: TGTGCCAGCAGCTTCCGGGCCACGAGGGGCTACACCTTC; cdr3_aa: CASSFRATRGYTF
j_call: TRBJ2-7; v_call: TRBV29-1; d_call: NA; clone_size: NA; cdr3_nt: TGCAGCGTTGGGAGACGGGCGTTGGGCGAGCAGTACTTC; cdr3_aa: CSVGRRALGEQYF
j_call: TRBJ1-2; v_call: TRBV7-9; d_call: TRBD1; clone_size: NA; cdr3_nt: TGTGCCAGCAGTCGTCAGGGGGCGGGTGGCTACACCTTC; cdr3_aa: CASSRQGAGGYTF
j_call: TRBJ1-1; v_call: TRBV6-1; d_call: NA; clone_size: NA; cdr3_nt: TGTGCCAGCTGGGCCTCGACCCAGAACACTGAAGCTTTCTTT; cdr3_aa: CASWASTQNTEAFF
j_call: TRBJ2-7; v_call: TRBV4-1; d_call: NA; clone_size: medium-sized; cdr3_nt: TGCGCCAGCAGCCAAGGGACAGGCGGGACGTACGAGCAGTACTTC; cdr3_aa: CASSQGTGGTYEQYF
j_call: TRBJ1-6; v_call: TRBV7-9; d_call: TRBD1; clone_size: NA; cdr3_nt: TGTGCCAGCAGCTTAGACCCGGACAGGGGGAGTTCACCCCTCCACTTT; cdr3_aa: CASSLDPDRGSSPLHF
j_call: TRBJ2-2; v_call: TRBV5-1; d_call: NA; clone_size: NA; cdr3_nt: TGCGCCAGCAGCTTGGGACTCCACTATGACACCGGGGAGCTGTTTTTT; cdr3_aa: CASSLGLHYDTGELFF
j_call: TRBJ2-7; v_call: TRBV4-2; d_call: TRBD1; clone_size: NA; cdr3_nt: TGTGCCAGCAGTTCGGGACAGGGCGACTACGAGCAGTACTTC; cdr3_aa: CASSSGQGDYEQYF
j_call: TRBJ1-6; v_call: TRBV5-5; d_call: NA; clone_size: NA; cdr3_nt: TGTGCCAGCAGTTACAGTCCTGATAATTCACCCCTCCACTTT; cdr3_aa: CASSYSPDNSPLHF
j_call: TRBJ2-3; v_call: TRBV5-1; d_call: NA; clone_size: few; cdr3_nt: TGCGCCAGCAGCTTGGACACAGATACGCAGTATTTT; cdr3_aa: CASSLDTDTQYF
j_call: TRBJ1-2; v_call: TRBV5-8; d_call: TRBD1; clone_size: NA; cdr3_nt: TGTGCCAGCAGCCCCGGGACAGGGGGCGCGAGTAACTATGGCTACACCTTC; cdr3_aa: CASSPGTGGASNYGYTF